The clone carrying this T cell receptor (beta chain) occurred a few times. Study processing details: By means of reference gene primer amplification, nucleated cell counts were estimated. Method: immunoSEQ multiplex PCR; TCRdb's copy keeps in-frame clones and lacks some. V and J calls and clone size are as listed in that table; D and trimming were resolved from the DNA. Of hundreds of thousands of clones in the sample, nearly 90% were seen once. This record belongs to a study of blood T cell repertoires in COVID-19. Assignments of participants to cohorts depended upon their own reported clinical history. This receptor was obtained from a woman under 30 with acute COVID-19. The specimen was PBMCs or T cells enriched from blood (not recorded which).

This chain's CDR3 is CASIAIPYNEQFF. The CDR3, as DNA: TGTGCCAGCATCGCGATTCCCTACAATGAGCAGTTCTTC. This sequence joins TRBV21-1 and TRBJ2-1; the D call of TRBD2 is as the table states it, not checked on the DNA. TRBV21-1 is labeled a pseudogene. The CDR3 is made up of 13 amino acids.